This T cell receptor beta chain was identified during a study of CD8+ T cells in alopecia areata. In the case of this clone: The antigen is undetermined.

Study-level points and caveats: Normal scalp showed lower clonality than lesional scalp, especially alopecia totalis/universalis. Resident alphabeta T-cell populations of normal skin are likewise subject to sequencing in scalp samples.

This CDR3 spans 12 amino acids. Germline CDR1 SGHAT, CDR2 FQNNGV. The V and J ends lost 0 bases and 7 bases respectively, with 7 bases between them. Sequencing templates came from extracted RNA that was reverse transcribed into cDNA. Generated by immunoSEQ multiplex PCR, the TCRdb table keeps only in-frame clones and is missing some. Found here are 6,500 to 8,000 clones, less than 70% of them singletons; the top ten hold roughly 13%. Lesional scalp punch biopsies and peripheral blood came from alopecia areata patients. This TCR derives from a human donor with alopecia areata. J is TRBJ2-7 and V is TRBV11-2; D remains unclear. The sequences come from skin, collected at week 0. The CDR3 bases are TGTGCCAGCAGCTTAGAATGGCGAGAGCAGTACTTC. Protein product: CASSLEWREQYF. Full variable domain (remainder filled in from reference TRBV11-2 and TRBJ2-7): EAGVAQSPRYKIIEKRQSVAFWCNPISGHATLYWYQQILGQGPKLLIQFQNNGVVDDSQLPKDRFSAERLKGVDSTLKIQPAKLEDSAVYLCASSLEWREQYFGPGTRLTVT.